These 22 T cell receptor beta chains were all obtained from the same sample, sequenced in a study of T cell responses to AZD1222 COVID-19 vaccine. Data came from immunoSEQ multiplex PCR; TCRdb stores just in-frame clones and leaves some out. Here the sample spans tens of thousands of clones, roughly 90% being singletons. The sequencing here drew on peripheral blood, taken 28 days after the second AZD1222 dose. Receptor source: an adult who received the AZD1222 COVID-19 vaccine.

The V gene is TRBV7-2, the J gene TRBJ1-4; D perhaps matches TRBD1 (5 bases). With 3 bases removed from V and 8 bases from J, the gap between germline ends came to 16 bases. Germline V gene data show CDR1 as SGHTA and CDR2 as FQGNSA. The CDR3 contains 15 residues. The DNA for the CDR3 is TGTGCCAGCAGCTTTTTTAGGGGCAGGGAGGAAAAACTGTTTTTT. Translation gives CASSFFRGREEKLFF.

In this sample, this clone turned up once. This chain joins TRBV7-9 and TRBJ1-2; no clear D gene. The CDR3 is made up of 14 amino acids. V was pared by 2 bases and J by 8 bases, with 15 bases between. The germline V gene encodes CDR1 SEHNR and CDR2 FQNEAQ (reference sequence). The chain's CDR3 is CASSLSGPSEGYTF. For the CDR3, the DNA is TGTGCCAGCAGCTTATCGGGCCCAAGCGAGGGCTACACCTTC.

This chain connects TRBV7-9 to TRBJ1-1; D not resolved. Germline CDR1 reads SEHNR; CDR2 reads FQNEAQ (reference sequence). V lost 1 base to trimming and J lost 4 bases, with 7 bases between them. The CDR3 is 13 residues long. This CDR3 is CASSLVGVTEAFF. DNA of the CDR3: TGTGCCAGCAGCTTAGTGGGAGTCACTGAAGCTTTCTTT.

CDR3 sequence: CATSRDPGKANQPQHF. DNA for the CDR3: TGTGCCACCAGCAGAGATCCTGGCAAAGCCAATCAGCCCCAGCATTTT. V usage is TRBV15 and J usage is TRBJ1-5; no clear D gene. Germline CDR1 LNHNV, CDR2 YYDKDF (reference sequence). The CDR3 loop spans 16 amino acids. With 0 bases removed from V and 3 bases from J, the gap between germline ends came to 12 bases. Filled out from reference TRBV15 and TRBJ1-5, the complete variable domain reads DAMVIQNPRYQVTQFGKPVTLSCSQTLNHNVMYWYQQKSSQAPKLLFHYYDKDFNNEADTPDNFQSRRPNTSFCFLDIRSPGLGDTAMYLCATSRDPGKANQPQHFGDGTRLSIL.

This rearrangement joins TRBV7-9 to TRBJ1-5; no clear D gene. V gave up 0 bases and J gave up 10 bases, with 7 bases separating them. The CDR3 consists of 12 residues. Germline CDR1 SEHNR, CDR2 FQNEAQ (reference sequence). The CDR3 region has the DNA TGTGCCAGCAGCTTAGCCGGCGGACCCCAGCATTTT. Translated, it gives CASSLAGGPQHF.

This clone was seen more than once but under ten times. The chain joins TRBV18 to TRBJ2-5; TRBD1 might be the D (5 bases). Trimming left V 4 bases short and J 5 bases short, with 11 bases between. Germline V gives CDR1 KGHSH, CDR2 LQKENI. The CDR3 is made up of 13 amino acids. The CDR3 sequence: CASSLDKGETQYF. The DNA of the CDR3 is TGTGCCAGCTCACTCGACAAGGGGGAGACCCAGTACTTC. The full variable domain, its missing parts supplied by reference TRBV18 and TRBJ2-5, is NAGVMQNPRHLVRRRGQEARLRCSPMKGHSHVYWYRQLPEEGLKFMVYLQKENIIDESGMPKERFSAEFPKEGPSILRIQQVVRGDSAAYFCASSLDKGETQYFGPGTRLLVL.

The sample holds one count of this clone. The V and J genes are TRBV28 and TRBJ1-1, with TRBD1 identical over 8 bases. The V gene end was trimmed by 2 bases and the J gene end by 6 bases; junction bases not matched to a gene: 8. The CDR3 extends over 15 amino acids. CDR1 and CDR2 (germline): MDHEN, SYDVKM. Written as DNA, the CDR3 is TGTGCCAGCAGTTTAATTAGCACAGGGGGGGCTGAAGCTTTCTTT. This encodes CASSLISTGGAEAFF. Combining the CDR3 with reference TRBV28 and TRBJ1-1 gives the whole variable domain DVKVTQSSRYLVKRTGEKVFLECVQDMDHENMFWYRQDPGLGLRLIYFSYDVKMKEKGDIPEGYSVSREKKERFSLILESASTNQTSMYLCASSLISTGGAEAFFGQGTRLTVV.

J is TRBJ1-3 and V is TRBV6-2 or TRBV6-3; D is possibly TRBD1 (6 bases). There are 16 residues in the CDR3. V dropped 2 bases and J dropped 1 base, with 12 bases sitting between them. CDR1 is MNHEY, CDR2 SVGEGT, per germline. CDR3 bases: TGTGCCAGCAGTTACGAGAAACAGGGATCTGGAAACACCATATATTTT. It is translated as CASSYEKQGSGNTIYF.

In its sample, this clone was seen a few times. The chain links TRBV5-1 to TRBJ2-1; D is uncertain. The V gene's germline CDR1 is SGHRS and CDR2 YFSETQ. V lost 3 bases and J 4 bases, leaving 17 bases between the germline ends. The CDR3 covers 16 residues. CDR3 sequence (DNA): TGCGCCAGCAGCTCCTATCAGAGTTCCGCATACAATGAGCAGTTCTTC. This codes for CASSSYQSSAYNEQFF.

This chain uses TRBV5-1 with TRBJ2-7, with D possibly matching TRBD2 (6 bases). V lost 4 bases, J lost 4 bases, and 18 bases lay in between. This CDR3 is 15 amino acids long. Germline V gene sequence: CDR1 SGHRS, CDR2 YFSETQ. The CDR3 sequence: CASSPPTSLTYEQYF. CDR3 DNA: TGCGCCAGCAGCCCGCCGACTAGTCTAACGTACGAGCAGTACTTC. The full variable domain, completed using reference TRBV5-1 and TRBJ2-7, is KAGVTQTPRYLIKTRGQQVTLSCSPISGHRSVSWYQQTPGQGLQFLFEYFSETQRNKGNFPGRFSGRQFSNSRSEMNVSTLELGDSALYLCASSPPTSLTYEQYFGPGTRLTVT.

The J gene is TRBJ1-4, the V gene TRBV11-2; D is undetermined. This CDR3 has 13 residues. With 10 bases removed from V and 4 bases from J, the gap between germline ends came to 13 bases. The germline V gene has CDR1 SGHAT and CDR2 FQNNGV. CDR3 amino acids: CATTSFGNEKLFF. DNA for the CDR3: TGTGCCACCACTTCCTTCGGTAATGAAAAACTGTTTTTT.

The V and J genes are TRBV5-1 and TRBJ1-1; D is uncertain. Germline assignment: CDR1 SGHRS and CDR2 YFSETQ. V lost 0 bases to trimming and J lost 2 bases, with 5 bases between them. The length of the CDR3 is 13 residues. Here the CDR3 reads CASSLVANTEAFF. CDR3 bases: TGCGCCAGCAGCTTGGTGGCAAACACTGAAGCTTTCTTT.

This chain links TRBV5-5 with TRBJ2-2; 8 bases match TRBD1. This CDR3 contains 15 residues. Looked up from germline, CDR1 is SGHKS and CDR2 is YYEKEE (reference sequence). V dropped 4 bases and J dropped 4; count of bases not matched to a gene: 6. This chain's CDR3 is CASSHGTGFTGELFF. In nucleotides, the CDR3 is TGTGCCAGCAGCCACGGGACAGGATTCACCGGGGAGCTGTTTTTT.

CDR3 DNA: TGTGCCAGCAGTCCCCTAATGGGGGTAGGGGCTGAAGCTTTCTTT. Amino acids: CASSPLMGVGAEAFF. The rearrangement links TRBV6-5 to TRBJ1-1, with a weak D call TRBD1 (5 bases). The CDR3 contains 15 residues. The germline V and J ends were trimmed by 5 bases and 6 bases, with 19 bases remaining between them. CDR1 and CDR2 from the germline V gene are MNHEY and SVGAGI.

This chain connects TRBV19 to TRBJ1-5; no firm D call. The V gene lost 7 bases and the J gene lost 7 bases, with 5 bases spanning the gap. The CDR3 runs 10 residues. Germline-derived CDR1 and CDR2 are LNHDA and SQIVND (reference sequence). The CDR3 reads CASIAQPQHF. The CDR3 DNA sequence: TGTGCCAGTATCGCCCAGCCCCAGCATTTT. The full variable domain, its missing parts supplied by reference TRBV19 and TRBJ1-5, is DGGITQSPKYLFRKEGQNVTLSCEQNLNHDAMYWYRQDPGQGLRLIYYSQIVNDFQKGDIAEGYSVSREKKESFPLTVTSAQKNPTAFYLCASIAQPQHFGDGTRLSIL.

This sequence joins TRBV7-3 and TRBJ2-2; D is undetermined. V shed 2 bases and J shed 0 bases, with 4 bases lying between them. Germline CDR1 reads SGHTA; CDR2 reads FQGTGA. The CDR3 is 14 amino acids. DNA of the CDR3: TGTGCCAGCAGCTTAGCCGCGAACACCGGGGAGCTGTTTTTT. This codes for CASSLAANTGELFF. The whole variable domain, filled in from reference TRBV7-3 and TRBJ2-2, reads GAGVSQTPSNKVTEKGKYVELRCDPISGHTALYWYRQSLGQGPEFLIYFQGTGAADDSGLPNDRFFAVRPEGSVSTLKIQRTERGDSAVYLCASSLAANTGELFFGEGSRLTVL.

The V gene is TRBV4-1, the J gene TRBJ1-5; D ambiguous. The germline V and J ends were trimmed by 1 base and 4 bases, with 20 bases remaining between them. CDR3 length: 18 residues. CDR1 is MGHRA, CDR2 YSYEKL, per germline. The CDR3 region is CASSQGVFTSRENQPQHF. CDR3 DNA: TGCGCCAGCAGCCAAGGTGTTTTTACTAGTCGGGAGAATCAGCCCCAGCATTTT.

This chain links TRBV13 with TRBJ1-1; no clear D. The CDR3 has 13 amino acids. CDR1 and CDR2 from the germline V gene are PRHDT and FYEKMQ (reference sequence). Trimming shortened V by 0 bases and J by 1 base, and 3 bases separated the two germline ends. CDR3 protein: CASSLGGNTEAFF. For the CDR3, the DNA is TGTGCCAGCAGCTTAGGAGGGAACACTGAAGCTTTCTTT.

This rearrangement joins TRBV9 to TRBJ2-1; 8 bases fit TRBD2. V shed 4 bases, J shed 5 bases, and the junction held 11 bases outside the gene matches. Germline CDR1 and CDR2: SGDLS and YYNGEE. This CDR3 region has 16 residues. CDR3: CASSPTSGGVDNEQFF. DNA of the CDR3: TGTGCCAGCAGCCCAACGAGCGGGGGCGTTGACAATGAGCAGTTCTTC.

V and J are TRBV24-1 and TRBJ1-2, with D unresolved. The CDR3 covers 15 residues. CDR1 and CDR2 from the germline V gene are KGHDR and SFDVKD. V was clipped by 5 bases and J by 7 bases, with 19 bases between them. The CDR3 spells CATSGPEAGEAGYTF. The CDR3, as DNA: TGTGCCACCAGTGGCCCCGAGGCCGGGGAGGCTGGCTACACCTTC.

J is TRBJ2-7 and V is TRBV7-9, with 8 bases that match TRBD1. The CDR3 has 15 residues. Germline V gene lookup returns CDR1 SEHNR and CDR2 FQNEAQ (reference sequence). Trimming cost V 5 bases and J 0 bases; bases outside gene matches: 6. Written as DNA, the CDR3 is TGTGCCAGCAGCATGACAGGGGACTTCTCCTACGAGCAGTACTTC. Amino acids: CASSMTGDFSYEQYF.

The chain combines TRBV11-3 with TRBJ1-5, with 8 bases lining up with TRBD1. V gave up 5 bases and J gave up 4 bases; unmatched junction bases: 7. Germline V gene sequence: CDR1 SGHNT, CDR2 YENEEA. The CDR3 covers 15 residues. The CDR3 reads CASSPTDRDNQPQHF. CDR3 sequence (DNA): TGTGCCAGCAGCCCCACGGACAGGGATAATCAGCCCCAGCATTTT.